A single sample is the source of the 18 T cell receptor beta chains below, sequenced in a study of early T cells in non-severe SARS-CoV-2 infection. Using its own MiXCR run on the 5' RACE reads, TCRdb lists one record per CDR3 protein. The sample has just over 95,000 distinct CDR3 sequences, around 10% seen once. Sample: whole blood. Receptor source: an adult who was a healthcare worker with PCR-confirmed SARS-CoV-2 infection or an uninfected control (not recorded which).

The chain is built from TRBV7-9 and TRBJ1-5; D might be TRBD1 (5 bases). Germline V CDR1 and CDR2: SEHNR, FQNEAQ (reference sequence). This CDR3 comprises 15 residues. Trimming left V 0 bases short and J 1 base short, with 7 bases between. In nucleotides, the CDR3 is TGTGCCAGCAGCTTAGCAGCAGGGAGCAATCAGCCCCAGCATTTT. This encodes CASSLAAGSNQPQHF. Using reference TRBV7-9 and TRBJ1-5 for the parts outside the CDR3, the full variable domain is DTGVSQNPRHKITKRGQNVTFRCDPISEHNRLYWYRQTLGQGPEFLTYFQNEAQLEKSRLLSDRFSAERPKGSFSTLEIQRTEQGDSAMYLCASSLAAGSNQPQHFGDGTRLSIL.

This clonotype has ten or more counts. The gene calls are TRBV5-1 and TRBJ1-1; 7 positions agree with TRBD1. This CDR3 is 17 amino acids long. Germline CDR1 is SGHRS and CDR2 is YFSETQ. The junction had 13 bases not matched to a gene; V was cut back by 4 bases and J by 1 base. The CDR3 spells CASSTTGDEVGNTEAFF. Written as DNA, the CDR3 is TGCGCCAGCAGCACTACAGGGGACGAGGTAGGGAACACTGAAGCTTTCTTT.

The chain couples TRBV28 to TRBJ2-3, with D maybe TRBD2 (6 bases). Germline V gene data show CDR1 as MDHEN and CDR2 as SYDVKM. This CDR3 region has 17 residues. Trimming left V 3 bases short and J 2 bases short, with 18 bases between. This CDR3 is CASSFWETSRNTDTQYF. CDR3 DNA sequence: TGTGCCAGCAGTTTTTGGGAAACTAGCAGAAACACAGATACGCAGTATTTT. The variable domain in full, with the rest retrieved from reference TRBV28 and TRBJ2-3, is DVKVTQSSRYLVKRTGEKVFLECVQDMDHENMFWYRQDPGLGLRLIYFSYDVKMKEKGDIPEGYSVSREKKERFSLILESASTNQTSMYLCASSFWETSRNTDTQYFGPGTRLTVL.

This clonotype was seen only a few times. This chain uses TRBV5-1 with TRBJ2-7, with 13 bases lining up with TRBD2. This CDR3 is built from 13 residues. With 6 bases clipped from V and 12 bases from J, the junction kept 9 bases outside the gene matches. Germline loops: CDR1 SGHRS, CDR2 YFSETQ. CDR3 DNA sequence: TGCGCCAGCACCTATGGGACTAGCGGGGTGTTGTACTTC. It codes for CASTYGTSGVLYF.

This clonotype was seen a handful of times. The chain has TRBV2 and TRBJ2-1, with a tentative D call TRBD1 (6 bases). Germline CDR1 and CDR2: SNHLY and FYNNEI. The V end lost 7 bases, the J end lost 0 bases, and 13 bases lay between the germline ends. The CDR3 is 15 residues long. Written as DNA, the CDR3 is TGTGCCAGCAATGGGGGCCCCAGCTCCTACAATGAGCAGTTCTTC. This sequence encodes CASNGGPSSYNEQFF. Full variable domain (remainder filled in from reference TRBV2 and TRBJ2-1): EPEVTQTPSHQVTQMGQEVILRCVPISNHLYFYWYRQILGQKVEFLVSFYNNEISEKSEIFDDQFSVERPDGSNFTLKIRSTKLEDSAMYFCASNGGPSSYNEQFFGPGTRLTVL.

In this sample, this clonotype turned up a few times. This CDR3 is CASSEGRGQETQYF. The CDR3 region has the DNA TGCGCCAGCAGCGAGGGACGGGGCCAAGAGACCCAGTACTTC. The chain joins TRBV5-1 to TRBJ2-5; D could derive from TRBD1 or TRBD2 (5 bases each). V shed 4 bases and J shed 1 base, with 11 bases lying between them. Germline V gene data show CDR1 as SGHRS and CDR2 as YFSETQ. The CDR3 covers 14 residues.

This clonotype was counted ten times or more. This rearrangement joins TRBV9 to TRBJ2-3; D gene ambiguous. The CDR3 is made up of 14 amino acids. Between the trimmed V and J ends, which lost 0 bases and 0 bases, there was a span of 5 bases. Germline CDR1 reads SGDLS; CDR2 reads YYNGEE. The CDR3, as DNA: TGTGCCAGCAGCGTAGTGTCTAGCACAGATACGCAGTATTTT. Encoded protein: CASSVVSSTDTQYF.

The chain has TRBV7-3 and TRBJ2-1; D ambiguous. The germline CDR1 and CDR2 sequences are SGHTA and FQGTGA. Trimming took 5 bases from V and 6 from J, leaving 14 bases between them. The CDR3 is 14 amino acids. The CDR3 nucleotides read TGTGCCAGCAGCCCCTCCTCAGCGTCCAATGAGCAGTTCTTC. Residues: CASSPSSASNEQFF.

This clonotype has at least ten counts. The V and J genes are TRBV28 and TRBJ2-2; D is unclear. Trimming removed 5 bases from V and 5 bases from J, with 12 bases in between. Germline V lookup: CDR1 MDHEN, CDR2 SYDVKM. This CDR3 has 14 amino acids. The CDR3 DNA sequence: TGTGCCAGCAGTCCGCGGTTTGAAACCGGGGAGCTGTTTTTT. Amino acid sequence: CASSPRFETGELFF.

For this clonotype: A read error is possible here, since a much larger clone lies one base away. The chain employs TRBV28 and TRBJ1-1; D not certain. The CDR3 sequence is 12 residues long. CDR1 is MDHEN and CDR2 is SYDVKM in the germline V gene. The CDR3 protein is CVSSPLVTEAFF. The CDR3 nucleotides are TGTGTCAGCAGCCCGCTTGTGACTGAAGCTTTCTTT.

The table lists this clonotype with a few counts. This chain connects TRBV9 to TRBJ2-4; TRBD1 matches 9 bases. Germline V gene sequence: CDR1 SGDLS, CDR2 YYNGEE. The CDR3 runs to 15 residues. Trimming removed 2 bases from V and 5 bases from J; junction bases left unmatched: 5. The CDR3 sequence: CASSVTGGPENIQYF. CDR3 coding DNA: TGTGCCAGCAGCGTGACAGGGGGACCGGAAAACATTCAGTACTTC.

This clonotype was counted between two and nine times. J is TRBJ2-4 and V is TRBV20-1, with D maybe TRBD2 (5 bases). Trimming shortened V by 3 bases and J by 6 bases, and 12 bases separated the two germline ends. Germline CDR1 is DFQATT and CDR2 is SNEGSKA (reference sequence). The CDR3 spans 13 residues. The CDR3 region is CSASPLLGNIQYF. The CDR3 bases are TGCAGTGCTAGTCCTCTACTAGGAAACATTCAGTACTTC.

This clonotype came up a few times. J is TRBJ2-2 and V is TRBV20-1; no clear D gene. The germline V gene has CDR1 DFQATT and CDR2 SNEGSKA (reference sequence). This CDR3 region has 13 residues. The V end was cut by 5 bases, the J end by 6 bases, with 13 bases between. The DNA of the CDR3 is TGCAGTGCTCCGATCGACATTGCCGGGGAGCTGTTTTTT. This codes for CSAPIDIAGELFF.

This clonotype came up a few times. CDR3 amino acids: CASSQPGTGYYEQYF. The CDR3 DNA is TGTGCCAGCAGCCAACCCGGGACAGGGTACTACGAGCAGTACTTC. The chain has TRBV3-1 and TRBJ2-7, with TRBD1 matching over 9 bases. The CDR3 covers 15 residues. The germline V gene has CDR1 LGHDT and CDR2 YNNKEL (reference sequence). Unmatched junction bases numbered 5, after V lost 2 bases and J lost 3 bases.

This clonotype has just a few counts. The chain has TRBV5-1 and TRBJ2-7; D ambiguous. This CDR3 comprises 14 residues. Trimming left V 8 bases short and J 3 bases short, with 18 bases between. Germline CDR1 and CDR2: SGHRS and YFSETQ. The CDR3 region is CASKAETGNYEQYF. CDR3 nucleotides: TGCGCCAGTAAGGCAGAGACTGGCAACTACGAGCAGTACTTC.

This clonotype was seen only a few times. The rearrangement joins TRBV4-1 to TRBJ1-1; D gene ambiguous. The CDR3 is 14 residues long. With 0 bases removed from V and 3 bases from J, the gap between germline ends came to 8 bases. Germline-derived CDR1 and CDR2 are MGHRA and YSYEKL. Here the CDR3 DNA reads TGCGCCAGCAGCCAAGATTTGGGGTACACTGAAGCTTTCTTT. Translation: CASSQDLGYTEAFF.

This clonotype was detected many times. The rearrangement links TRBV5-6 to TRBJ1-1; D uncertain. Looked up from germline, CDR1 is SGHDT and CDR2 is YYEEEE. CDR3 length equals 14 residues. Trimming removed 0 bases at V and 2 bases at J, with 8 bases between. As DNA, the CDR3 is TGTGCCAGCAGCTTGGCACTCTCCAACACTGAAGCTTTCTTT. The encoded protein is CASSLALSNTEAFF.

This clonotype was seen ten or more times. V and J are TRBV3-1 and TRBJ2-7, with no clear D. CDR1 and CDR2 (germline): LGHDT, YNNKEL (reference sequence). The CDR3 runs to 12 residues. The germline V and J ends were trimmed by 1 base and 7 bases, with 8 bases remaining between them. The CDR3 loop reads CASSQVRREQYF. In nucleotides, the CDR3 is TGTGCCAGCAGCCAAGTGAGGCGGGAGCAGTACTTC.